A selection of T cell receptor beta chains follows, all from one sample in a study of T cell responses to AZD1222 COVID-19 vaccine. The data were produced by immunoSEQ multiplex PCR, yet TCRdb's version contains in-frame clones alone and is incomplete. The sample includes some 96,000 clones, 88% seen only once; the top ten take roughly 2.7%. Material: peripheral blood, obtained on day 0 of AZD1222 vaccination. The receptors were sampled from an adult in good health. CDR3s include the opening cysteine and the closing phenylalanine or tryptophan. Rows give clone size only sometimes, using once, few, many, or a class for an expanded clone.

clone_size: NA
v_call: TRBV3-1/TRBV3-2
cdr3_aa: CASSQAVNQPQHF

clone_size: NA
v_call: TRBV11-3
cdr3_aa: CAKLAGGRSSYEQYF

clone_size: once
v_call: TRBV6-1
cdr3_aa: CASSEIRRVAGNTIYF

clone_size: NA
v_call: TRBV5-1
cdr3_aa: CASSLGTANYGYTF

clone_size: few
v_call: TRBV24-1
cdr3_aa: CATSDLVGQGPDTQYF

clone_size: NA
v_call: TRBV7-3
cdr3_aa: CASSLTGASNYEQYF

clone_size: NA
v_call: TRBV28
cdr3_aa: CASSTPTGGDEKLFF

clone_size: NA
v_call: TRBV14
cdr3_aa: CASSQVYTEAFF

clone_size: NA
v_call: TRBV18
cdr3_aa: CASSPSPTEAFF

clone_size: once
v_call: TRBV5-1
cdr3_aa: CASSLAATIGTEAFF

clone_size: NA
v_call: TRBV19
cdr3_aa: CASSTRQGADGNQPQHF

clone_size: NA
v_call: TRBV5-1
cdr3_aa: CASSLGGGHSNQPQHF

clone_size: NA
v_call: TRBV2
cdr3_aa: CASSGGQVYNEQFF

clone_size: NA
v_call: TRBV2
cdr3_aa: CASSVNRGSEQYF

clone_size: NA
v_call: TRBV2
cdr3_aa: CASSDRWNTEAFF

clone_size: NA
v_call: TRBV18
cdr3_aa: CASSPWTGQNQPQHF

clone_size: NA
v_call: TRBV6-5
cdr3_aa: CASSYRDRDSEKLFF

clone_size: NA
v_call: TRBV11-2
cdr3_aa: CASSSTQTGGANGYTF

clone_size: NA
v_call: TRBV15
cdr3_aa: CATSRAWGTGSLSNQPQHF

clone_size: once
v_call: TRBV7-3
cdr3_aa: CASSLIGGSYEQYF

clone_size: once
v_call: TRBV12-2
cdr3_aa: CASRLAEVAGLDNEQFF

clone_size: NA
v_call: TRBV15
cdr3_aa: CATSSYVQPQHF

clone_size: NA
v_call: TRBV29-1
cdr3_aa: CSVARDLGNTIYF

clone_size: NA
v_call: TRBV7-9
cdr3_aa: CASSLYVYGYTF

clone_size: NA
v_call: TRBV4-1
cdr3_aa: CASSRDRPGLGNKPSYNEQFF

clone_size: once
v_call: TRBV28
cdr3_aa: CASSPTGFSTGLSSNQPQHF

clone_size: NA
v_call: TRBV5-1
cdr3_aa: CASSRGSDDEQYF

clone_size: NA
v_call: TRBV9
cdr3_aa: CASSEYRGPYNEQFF

clone_size: NA
v_call: TRBV10-3
cdr3_aa: CAIKTDRGNSGRAPDTQYF

clone_size: NA
v_call: TRBV27
cdr3_aa: CASSMGVLREYEQYF

clone_size: NA
v_call: TRBV5-5
cdr3_aa: CASSFRAPGGGQPQHF

clone_size: few
v_call: TRBV5-8
cdr3_aa: CASSFRLNTEAFF

clone_size: NA
v_call: TRBV9
cdr3_aa: CASSVLSLAGNNEQFF

clone_size: NA
v_call: TRBV7-3
cdr3_aa: CASKAGTSGRALSGELFF

clone_size: NA
v_call: TRBV6-5
cdr3_aa: CASSYPQGRSNQPQHF

clone_size: few
v_call: TRBV15
cdr3_aa: CATSRGQGVTNEKLFF

clone_size: once
v_call: TRBV7-3
cdr3_aa: CASSSGTTDTQYF

clone_size: NA
v_call: TRBV4-2
cdr3_aa: CASSQERGLAYTSYEQYF

clone_size: NA
v_call: TRBV6-2/TRBV6-3
cdr3_aa: CASSYVRGGGNQPQHF

clone_size: once
v_call: TRBV6-5
cdr3_aa: CASSRRQIYGYTF

clone_size: NA
v_call: TRBV18
cdr3_aa: CASSLGTTGFNEQFF

clone_size: NA
v_call: TRBV7-3
cdr3_aa: CASSYRGRDSPLHF

clone_size: NA
v_call: TRBV4-1
cdr3_aa: CASSHPGLSSGPTYNEQFF

clone_size: NA
v_call: TRBV7-3
cdr3_aa: CASKDRRNTEAFF

clone_size: NA
v_call: TRBV24-1
cdr3_aa: CATSGQGPGVNYGYTF

clone_size: NA
v_call: TRBV19
cdr3_aa: CASSILLTGTGRETQYF

clone_size: NA
v_call: TRBV11-2
cdr3_aa: CASSPTEGTEAFF

clone_size: NA
v_call: TRBV19
cdr3_aa: CASREDANTGELFF

clone_size: NA
v_call: TRBV18
cdr3_aa: CASSYTGATSYNEQFF

clone_size: NA
v_call: TRBV7-8
cdr3_aa: CASSLAQTGSYEQYF

clone_size: NA
v_call: TRBV12-3/TRBV12-4
cdr3_aa: CASTSSNQPQHF

clone_size: NA
v_call: TRBV4-2
cdr3_aa: CASSQSVNQPQHF

clone_size: NA
v_call: TRBV11-2
cdr3_aa: CASSLTGDTEAFF

clone_size: NA
v_call: TRBV19
cdr3_aa: CASSVFSSGDEQFF

clone_size: NA
v_call: TRBV3-1/TRBV3-2
cdr3_aa: CASSQALGLADQETQYF

clone_size: NA
v_call: TRBV5-4
cdr3_aa: CASSVGSIYGYTF

clone_size: few
v_call: TRBV10-2
cdr3_aa: CASSEAAGGFTDTQYF

clone_size: once
v_call: TRBV28
cdr3_aa: CASSFLAGVWKQYF

clone_size: NA
v_call: TRBV5-1
cdr3_aa: CASSLSGISGNTIYF